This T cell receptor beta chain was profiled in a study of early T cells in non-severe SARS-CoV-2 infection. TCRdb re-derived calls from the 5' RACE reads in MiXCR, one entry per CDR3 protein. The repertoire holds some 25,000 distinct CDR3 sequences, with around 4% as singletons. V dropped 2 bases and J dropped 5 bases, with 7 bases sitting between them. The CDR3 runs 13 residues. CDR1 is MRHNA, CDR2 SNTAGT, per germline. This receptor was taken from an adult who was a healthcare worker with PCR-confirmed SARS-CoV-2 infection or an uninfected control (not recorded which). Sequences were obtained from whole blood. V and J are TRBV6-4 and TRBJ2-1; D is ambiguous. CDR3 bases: TGTGCCAGCAGTGACGTAGAGAACAATGAGCAGTTCTTC. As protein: CASSDVENNEQFF.